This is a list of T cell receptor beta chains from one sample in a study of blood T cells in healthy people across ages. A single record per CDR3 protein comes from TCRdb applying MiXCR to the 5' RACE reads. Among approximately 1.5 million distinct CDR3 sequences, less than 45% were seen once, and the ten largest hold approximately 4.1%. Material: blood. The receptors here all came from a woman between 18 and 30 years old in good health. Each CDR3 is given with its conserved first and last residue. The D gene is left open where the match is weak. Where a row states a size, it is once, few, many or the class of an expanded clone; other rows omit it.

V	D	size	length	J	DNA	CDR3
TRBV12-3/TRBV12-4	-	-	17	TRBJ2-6	TGTGCCAGCAGTTTGTCAGCAGGAAACTCTGGGGCCAACGTCCTGACTTTC	CASSLSAGNSGANVLTF
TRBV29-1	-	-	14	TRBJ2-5	TGCAGCGTTGATCGCTGGAGACCAGAAGAGACCCAGTACTTC	CSVDRWRPEETQYF
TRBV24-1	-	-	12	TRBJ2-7	TGTGCCACCAGTGAGGGAGGACACGAGCAGTACTTC	CATSEGGHEQYF
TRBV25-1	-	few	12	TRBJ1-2	TGTGCCAGCATTGTCGTAGCGGGTGGCTACACCTTC	CASIVVAGGYTF
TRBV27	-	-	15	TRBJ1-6	TGTGCCAGCAGTTTATCTTGGGCCGTAAACTCACCCCTCCACTTT	CASSLSWAVNSPLHF
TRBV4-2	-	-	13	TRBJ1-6	TGTGCCAGCAGCCAACAGGGCAGCACACCCCTCCACTTT	CASSQQGSTPLHF
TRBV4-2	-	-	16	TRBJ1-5	TGTGCCAGCAGCCAAGATCGGGCGCCCAGGAGTCAGCCCCAGCATTTT	CASSQDRAPRSQPQHF
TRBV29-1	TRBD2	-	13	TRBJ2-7	TGCAGCGTCGGACTAGCACTATCCTACGAGCAGTACTTC	CSVGLALSYEQYF
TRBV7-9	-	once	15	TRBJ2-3	TGTGCCTGCAGCTTAGCGCCGCTCTTCACAGATACGCAGTATTTT	CACSLAPLFTDTQYF
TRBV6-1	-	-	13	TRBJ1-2	TGTGCCAGCACCCTCCGGACAGTCTATGGCTACACCTTC	CASTLRTVYGYTF
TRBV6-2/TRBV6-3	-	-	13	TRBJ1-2	TGTGCCAGCACCCCCAGGACGGTCTATGGCTACACCTTC	CASTPRTVYGYTF
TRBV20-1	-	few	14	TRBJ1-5	TGCAGTGCTAGGAACGCGGTTAGCAATCAGCCCCAGCATTTT	CSARNAVSNQPQHF
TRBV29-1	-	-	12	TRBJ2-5	TGCAGCCACACCGGCGCGAGGGAGACCCAGTACTTC	CSHTGARETQYF
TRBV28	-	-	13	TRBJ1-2	TGTGCCAGCAGGTCCGACGTTAACTATGGCTACACCTTC	CASRSDVNYGYTF
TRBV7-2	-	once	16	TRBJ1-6	TGTGCCAGCAGCCTCGAGCGGCGGGGCATGGCTTCACCCCTCCACTTT	CASSLERRGMASPLHF
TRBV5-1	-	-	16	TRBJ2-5	TGCGCCAGCAGCTTGGAAGGACGGATGTACCAAGAGACCCAGTACTTC	CASSLEGRMYQETQYF
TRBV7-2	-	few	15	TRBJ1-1	TGTGCCAGCAGCTTAGGGGTGGGGGGAGGTGCCGAAGCTTTCTTT	CASSLGVGGGAEAFF
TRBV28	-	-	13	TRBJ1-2	TGTGCCAGCACCACCGGGAACGCTGATGGCTACACCTTC	CASTTGNADGYTF
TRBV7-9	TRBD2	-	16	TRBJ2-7	TGTGCCAGCAGCTTACGGCCTAGCGGGGTCTACAATGAGCAGTACTTC	CASSLRPSGVYNEQYF
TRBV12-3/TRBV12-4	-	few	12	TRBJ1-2	TGTGCCAGCAGCCATCTGGGGGATGGCTACACCTTC	CASSHLGDGYTF
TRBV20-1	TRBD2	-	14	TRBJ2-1	TGCAGTGCTAGGAATAGCGGGGGGCGGAATGAGCAGTTCTTC	CSARNSGGRNEQFF
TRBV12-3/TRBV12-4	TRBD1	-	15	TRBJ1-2	TGTGCCAGCAGTAACAGGGGGCCCCCTTACTATGGCTACACCTTC	CASSNRGPPYYGYTF
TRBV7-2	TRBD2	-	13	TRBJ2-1	TGTGCCAGCAGCTGCGGACTAGCCAATGAGCAGTTCTTC	CASSCGLANEQFF
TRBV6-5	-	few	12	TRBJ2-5	TGTGCCAGCAGCCCACCTTACGGGACCCAGTACTTC	CASSPPYGTQYF
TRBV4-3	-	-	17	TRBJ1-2	TGCGCCAGCAGCCAAGATCGGGGATGGGGTGAGGGCTATGGCTACACCTTC	CASSQDRGWGEGYGYTF
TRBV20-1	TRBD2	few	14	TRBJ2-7	TGCAGTGCTAGCGGCGGGAGGGTCTCCTACGAGCAGTACTTC	CSASGGRVSYEQYF
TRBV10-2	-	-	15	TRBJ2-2	TGCGCCAGCAGGGCGAATGGGGTAAACACCGGGGAGCTGTTTTTT	CASRANGVNTGELFF
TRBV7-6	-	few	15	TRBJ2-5	TGTGCCAGCAGCGACACAGGGATGTCCCAAGAGACCCAGTACTTC	CASSDTGMSQETQYF
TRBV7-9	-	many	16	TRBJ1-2	TGTGCCAGCAGCTTGGGTGGGGGCCAGGCTTACTATGGCTACACCTTC	CASSLGGGQAYYGYTF
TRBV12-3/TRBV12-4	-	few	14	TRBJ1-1	TGTGCCAGCAGGGTGATAGGGCTGAACACTGAAGCTTTCTTT	CASRVIGLNTEAFF
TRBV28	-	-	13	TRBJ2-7	TGTGCCACCGGGGGCAGAGTCCTTCACGAGCAGTACTTC	CATGGRVLHEQYF
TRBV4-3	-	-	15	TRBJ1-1	TGCGCCAGCAGCCAAGGGGTGGGGGTGAACACTGAAGCTTTCTTT	CASSQGVGVNTEAFF
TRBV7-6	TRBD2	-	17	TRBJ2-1	TGTGCCAGCAGCTTAAGGACTAGCGGGAGTAGGGGGCATGAGCAGTTCTTC	CASSLRTSGSRGHEQFF
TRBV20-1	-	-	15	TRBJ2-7	TGCAGTGCTAGAGATGGGGGGAGGCGCCGTGTCGAGCAGTACTTC	CSARDGGRRRVEQYF
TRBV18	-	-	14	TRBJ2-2	TGTGCCAGCTCACCCAACCTAGCCGCCGGGGAGCTGTTTTTT	CASSPNLAAGELFF
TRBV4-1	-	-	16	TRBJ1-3	TGCGCCAGCAGCCAGTTGAATCAGGGATCTGGAAACACCATATATTTT	CASSQLNQGSGNTIYF
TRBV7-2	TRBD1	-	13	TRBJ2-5	TGTGCCGGCAGCACAGGACAGGCAGAGACCCAGTACTTC	CAGSTGQAETQYF
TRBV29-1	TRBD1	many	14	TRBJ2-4	TGCAGCGTTACAGGGGTACTAGCCAAAAACATTCAGTACTTC	CSVTGVLAKNIQYF
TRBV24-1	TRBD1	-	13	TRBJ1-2	TGTGCCACCAGCGAATCACAGGGGCGCGGCTACACCTTC	CATSESQGRGYTF
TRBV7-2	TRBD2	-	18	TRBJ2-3	TGTGCCAGCAGCTTATCCGTTAGGACTAGCGGCCCCACAGATACGCAGTATTTT	CASSLSVRTSGPTDTQYF
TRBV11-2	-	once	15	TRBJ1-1	TGTGCCAGCAGCTTTTTAGGGCAAATAAACACTGAAGCTTTCTTT	CASSFLGQINTEAFF
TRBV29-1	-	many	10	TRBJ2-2	TGCAGCGTCTACACCGGGGAGCTGTTTTTT	CSVYTGELFF
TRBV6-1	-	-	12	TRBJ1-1	TGTGCCAGCAGTCGTCTCCTCCGAGAAGCTTTCTTT	CASSRLLREAFF
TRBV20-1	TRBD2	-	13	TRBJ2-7	TGCAGTGCTACAGCGGGGCGGCACGATGAGCAGTACTTC	CSATAGRHDEQYF
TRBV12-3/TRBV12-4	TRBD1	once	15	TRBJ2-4	TGTGCCAGCAGTTACTTCGGGACAGGGAAAAACGTTCAGTACTTC	CASSYFGTGKNVQYF
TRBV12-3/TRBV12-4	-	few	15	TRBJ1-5	TGTGCCAGCAGTTTCGAGTACTATAGCAATCAGCCCCAGCATTTT	CASSFEYYSNQPQHF
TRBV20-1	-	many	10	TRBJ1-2	TGCAGTGCTAGAGGGGGCGGCTACACCTTC	CSARGGGYTF